Many counts were recorded for the clone carrying this TCR beta chain. This sample was included in a study of beta chain features in type 1 diabetes. Study background: Cell yields, gender and age were comparable in patients and healthy donors. Examined across all samples were some 110,000,000 sorted cells.

By way of CD45RO/CCR7/CD25/CD127/CD95/CD27, the CD4+ regulatory, stem cell-like memory, central memory and naive cells were sorted. Reverse transcription of all isolated RNA meant that expressed TCRB transcripts were sequenced. Naive, central memory and regulatory T cell samples averaged approximately 3.9 million immunoSEQ reads each. This table comes from immunoSEQ multiplex PCR, and its TCRdb copy is limited to in-frame clones, with some not included. The sample shows about 220,000 clones, approximately 10% of them seen only once. This CDR3 is 15 amino acids long. Germline V gene data show CDR1 as SGHAT and CDR2 as FQDESV (reference sequence). Trimming at V came to 8 bases and at J to 7 bases, leaving 13 bases not matched to a gene.

The V and J genes are TRBV11-1 and TRBJ2-1, with TRBD1 identical over 8 bases. The source material was central memory CD4+ T cells from blood. The source of this sequence is a man aged 18 to 29 in good health. The CDR3 DNA reads TGTGCCAGCTCAGCTTGGACAGGGCAAAGGAATGAGCAGTTCTTC. This gives the protein CASSAWTGQRNEQFF.